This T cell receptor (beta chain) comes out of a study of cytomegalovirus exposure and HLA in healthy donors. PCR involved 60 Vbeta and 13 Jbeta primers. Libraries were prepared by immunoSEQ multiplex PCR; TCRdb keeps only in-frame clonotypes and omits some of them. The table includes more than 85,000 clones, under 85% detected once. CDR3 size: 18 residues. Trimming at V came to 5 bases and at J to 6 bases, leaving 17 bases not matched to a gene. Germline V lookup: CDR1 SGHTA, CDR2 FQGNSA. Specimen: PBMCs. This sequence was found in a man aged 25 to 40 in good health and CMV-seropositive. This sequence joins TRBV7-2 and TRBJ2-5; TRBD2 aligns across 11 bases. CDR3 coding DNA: TGTGCCAGCAGCCTAGAGGGGATAGCGGGGGGGCGGGGCAAGACCCAGTACTTC. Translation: CASSLEGIAGGRGKTQYF.